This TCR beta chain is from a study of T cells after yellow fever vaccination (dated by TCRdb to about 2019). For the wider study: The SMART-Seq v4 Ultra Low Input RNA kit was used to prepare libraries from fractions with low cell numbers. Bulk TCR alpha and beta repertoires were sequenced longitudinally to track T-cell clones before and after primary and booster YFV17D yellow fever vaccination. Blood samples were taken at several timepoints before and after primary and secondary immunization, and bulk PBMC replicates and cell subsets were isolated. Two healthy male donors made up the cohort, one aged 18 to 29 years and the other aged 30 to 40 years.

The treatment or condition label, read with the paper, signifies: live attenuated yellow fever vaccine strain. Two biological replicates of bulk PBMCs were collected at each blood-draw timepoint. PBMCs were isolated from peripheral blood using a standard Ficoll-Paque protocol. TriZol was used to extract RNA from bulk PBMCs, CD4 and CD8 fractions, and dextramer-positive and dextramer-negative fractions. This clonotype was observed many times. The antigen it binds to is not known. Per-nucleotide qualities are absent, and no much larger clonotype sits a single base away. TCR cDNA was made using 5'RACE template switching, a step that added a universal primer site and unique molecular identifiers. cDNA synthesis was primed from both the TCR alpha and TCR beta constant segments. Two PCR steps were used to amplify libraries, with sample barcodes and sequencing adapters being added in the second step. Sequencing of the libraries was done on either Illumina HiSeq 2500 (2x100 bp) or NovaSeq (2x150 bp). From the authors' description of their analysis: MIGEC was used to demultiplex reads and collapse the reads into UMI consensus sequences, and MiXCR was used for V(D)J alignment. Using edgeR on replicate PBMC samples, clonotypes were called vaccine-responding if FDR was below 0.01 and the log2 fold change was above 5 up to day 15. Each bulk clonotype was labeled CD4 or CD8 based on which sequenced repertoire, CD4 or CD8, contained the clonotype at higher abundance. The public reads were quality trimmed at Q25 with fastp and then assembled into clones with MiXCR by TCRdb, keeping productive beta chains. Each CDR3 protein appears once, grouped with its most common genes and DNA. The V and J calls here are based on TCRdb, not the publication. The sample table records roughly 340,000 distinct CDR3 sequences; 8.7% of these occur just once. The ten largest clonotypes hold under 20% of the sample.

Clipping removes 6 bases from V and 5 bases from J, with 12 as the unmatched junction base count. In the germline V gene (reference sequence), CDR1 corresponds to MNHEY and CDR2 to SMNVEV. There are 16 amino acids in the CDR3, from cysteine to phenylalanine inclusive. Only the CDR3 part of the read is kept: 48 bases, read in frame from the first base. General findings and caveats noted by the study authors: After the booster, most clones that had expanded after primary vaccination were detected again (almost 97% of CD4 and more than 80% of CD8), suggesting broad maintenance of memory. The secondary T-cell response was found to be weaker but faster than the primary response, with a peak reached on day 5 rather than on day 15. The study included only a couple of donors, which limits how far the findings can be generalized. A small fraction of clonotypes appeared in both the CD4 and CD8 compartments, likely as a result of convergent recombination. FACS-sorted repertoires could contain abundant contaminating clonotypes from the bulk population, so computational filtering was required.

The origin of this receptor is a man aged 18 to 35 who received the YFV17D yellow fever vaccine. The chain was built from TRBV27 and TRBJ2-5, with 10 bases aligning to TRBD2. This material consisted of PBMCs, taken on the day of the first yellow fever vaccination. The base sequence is TGTGCCAGCAGACCCCTGGGAAGCGGGGGGGCTGAGACCCAGTACTTC. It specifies CASRPLGSGGAETQYF.